The sequence of this T cell receptor beta chain was determined in a study of CD8+ T cells in alopecia areata. The wider study: Oral tofacitinib (5 to 10 mg twice daily) was administered to treated patients. Study results and limitations: Resident alphabeta T cells of normal skin are also sequenced in scalp samples. Mice showed clearer TCR sharing than patients did, a gap that was possibly HLA-related.

Researchers gathered lesional scalp punch biopsies and peripheral blood from patients with alopecia areata. About this clone itself: No antigen is known for it.

cDNA serving as the sequencing template came from extracted, reverse transcribed RNA. Generated by immunoSEQ multiplex PCR, the TCRdb table keeps only in-frame clones and is missing some. The sample includes approximately 140,000 clones, about 89% seen only once; the top ten take over 12%. The germline V gene encodes CDR1 SGHVS and CDR2 FNYEAQ. The ends were cut back, 2 bases at V and 3 bases at J, with 19 bases in the middle. This CDR3 comprises 18 residues. This receptor was identified in a human donor with alopecia areata. The source material was CD8+ T cells sorted from blood, sampled at week 0. The chain recombines TRBV7-6 with TRBJ1-4; tentative D call: TRBD1 (5 bases). This CDR3 is CASSLWGQGGPPNEKLFF. The CDR3 DNA reads as TGTGCCAGCAGCTTATGGGGTCAGGGCGGCCCTCCTAATGAAAAACTGTTTTTT.